A single sample gave rise to the 7 T cell receptor beta chains below, sequenced in a study of CXCR3-negative and CXCR3-positive naive CD8 T cells. 5' RACE with UMI labels generated the TRB cDNA libraries. TCRdb reanalyzed the 5' RACE reads, giving one entry per CDR3 protein sequence and no DNA. Recorded here are 45,000 to 55,000 distinct CDR3 sequences; the top ten clones represent about 15%. The specimen was memory CD8+ T cells from blood. The source is a human donor in good health. Some clones in this sample may be carry-over from other donors' samples.

The rearrangement joins TRBV3-1 to TRBJ1-1; TCRdb reports TRBD1, a call that lacks DNA to check it against. Per germline, CDR1 LGHDT and CDR2 YNNKEL (reference sequence). The CDR3 extends over 14 amino acids. This chain's CDR3 is CASSQLTGFTEAFF.

This sequence joins TRBV5-1 and TRBJ2-7; the D call of TRBD1 rests on TCRdb alone, since no DNA is present to check it. The CDR3 runs 18 residues. Germline values: CDR1 SGHRS, CDR2 YFSETQ. CDR3: CASSLAGDRAIGVYEQYF. Using reference TRBV5-1 and TRBJ2-7 for the parts outside the CDR3, the full variable domain is KAGVTQTPRYLIKTRGQQVTLSCSPISGHRSVSWYQQTPGQGLQFLFEYFSETQRNKGNFPGRFSGRQFSNSRSEMNVSTLELGDSALYLCASSLAGDRAIGVYEQYFGPGTRLTVT.

The chain links TRBV20-1 to TRBJ2-1; TCRdb's D call of TRBD2 is untestable without DNA. This CDR3 region has 15 residues. Germline assignment: CDR1 DFQATT and CDR2 SNEGSKA (reference sequence). The CDR3 spells CSAGGSSGAYNEQFF.

The CDR3 region is CASSLVADRADYGYTF. The rearrangement links TRBV7-9 to TRBJ1-2; TCRdb's D call, TRBD1, is unchecked because there is no DNA. The CDR3 is 16 residues long. Germline values: CDR1 SEHNR, CDR2 FQNEAQ (reference sequence).

V is TRBV6-2 or TRBV6-3 and J is TRBJ2-2; the D call from TCRdb, TRBD2, cannot be confirmed without DNA. Looked up from germline, CDR1 is MNHEY and CDR2 is SVGEGT. This CDR3 has 18 residues. This CDR3 reads CASIYAPSGGANTGELFF.

The chain links TRBV29-1 to TRBJ2-1. The germline gives CDR1 SQVTM, CDR2 ANQGSEA. The CDR3 totals 11 residues. The CDR3 sequence is CSVTEYNEQFF.

The V call is TRBV20-1, the J call TRBJ2-7; the TRBD2 assignment by TCRdb is unverifiable without DNA. Germline values: CDR1 DFQATT, CDR2 SNEGSKA (reference sequence). The CDR3 sequence is 14 residues long. CDR3 sequence: CSARGRGGPYEQYF.